This paragraph covers one T cell receptor beta chain sequence. This sample is drawn from a study of blood T cell repertoires in COVID-19. Libraries were prepared by immunoSEQ multiplex PCR; TCRdb keeps only in-frame clonotypes and omits some of them. The table has about 350,000 clones, roughly nine tenths seen once. The CDR3 totals 17 residues. The V segment lost 3 bases and the J segment 7 bases; nucleotides outside the gene matches: 13. Germline CDR1 reads MGHRA; CDR2 reads YSYEKL. The source of this sequence is a woman aged 25 to 45 who had recovered from COVID-19. Sequencing input: PBMCs or T cells enriched from blood (not recorded which). The chain has TRBV4-1 and TRBJ1-4; 8 nucleotides agree with TRBD1. The CDR3 sequence: CASSQGDRRWLGEKLFF. The DNA for the CDR3 is TGCGCCAGCAGCCAGGGGGACAGGAGGTGGTTGGGTGAAAAACTGTTTTTT.